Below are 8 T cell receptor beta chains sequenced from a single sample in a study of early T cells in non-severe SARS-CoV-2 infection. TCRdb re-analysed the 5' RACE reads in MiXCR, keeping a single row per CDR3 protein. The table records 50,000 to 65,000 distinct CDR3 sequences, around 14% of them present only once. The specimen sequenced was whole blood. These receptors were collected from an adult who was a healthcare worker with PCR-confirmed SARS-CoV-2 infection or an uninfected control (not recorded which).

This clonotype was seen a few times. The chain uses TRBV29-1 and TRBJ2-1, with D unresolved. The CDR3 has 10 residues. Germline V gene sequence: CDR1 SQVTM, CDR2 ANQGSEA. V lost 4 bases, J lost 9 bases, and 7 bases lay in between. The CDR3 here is CSVGVGEQFF. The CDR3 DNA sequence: TGCAGCGTTGGGGTTGGTGAGCAGTTCTTC.

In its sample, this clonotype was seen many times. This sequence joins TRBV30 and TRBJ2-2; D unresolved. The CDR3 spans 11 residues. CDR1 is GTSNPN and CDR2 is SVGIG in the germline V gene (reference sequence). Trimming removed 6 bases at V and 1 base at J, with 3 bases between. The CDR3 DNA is TGTGCCTGTAAGAACACCGGGGAGCTGTTTTTT. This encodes CACKNTGELFF.

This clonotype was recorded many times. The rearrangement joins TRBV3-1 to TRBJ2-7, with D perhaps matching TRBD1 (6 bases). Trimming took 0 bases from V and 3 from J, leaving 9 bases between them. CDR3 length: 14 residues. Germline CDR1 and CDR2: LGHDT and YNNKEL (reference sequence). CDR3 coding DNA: TGTGCCAGCAGCCAAGATCGAGGGGGCTACGAGCAGTACTTC. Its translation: CASSQDRGGYEQYF.

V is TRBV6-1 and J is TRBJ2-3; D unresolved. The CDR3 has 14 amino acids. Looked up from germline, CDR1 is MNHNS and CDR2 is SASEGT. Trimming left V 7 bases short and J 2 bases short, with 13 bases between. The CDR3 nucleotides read TGTGCCAGCACCCGGACCTCCTCCACAGATACGCAGTATTTT. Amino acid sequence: CASTRTSSTDTQYF.

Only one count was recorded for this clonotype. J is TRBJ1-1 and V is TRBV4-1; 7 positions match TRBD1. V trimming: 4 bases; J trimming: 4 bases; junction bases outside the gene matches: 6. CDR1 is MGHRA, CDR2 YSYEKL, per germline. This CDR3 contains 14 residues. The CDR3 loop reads CASSPRDSTTEAFF. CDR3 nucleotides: TGCGCCAGCAGCCCTAGGGACAGTACCACTGAAGCTTTCTTT.

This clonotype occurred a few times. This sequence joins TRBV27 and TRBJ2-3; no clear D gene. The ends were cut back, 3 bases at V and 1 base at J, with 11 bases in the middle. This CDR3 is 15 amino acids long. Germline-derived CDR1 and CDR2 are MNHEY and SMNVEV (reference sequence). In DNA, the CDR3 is TGTGCCAGCAGTTTGGCCGTTCGGGGCACAGATACGCAGTATTTT. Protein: CASSLAVRGTDTQYF.

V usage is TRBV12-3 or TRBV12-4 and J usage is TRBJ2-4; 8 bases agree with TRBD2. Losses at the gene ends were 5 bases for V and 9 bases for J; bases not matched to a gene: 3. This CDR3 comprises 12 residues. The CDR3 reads CASSSGGVIQYF. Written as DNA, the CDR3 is TGTGCCAGCAGTAGCGGGGGTGTCATTCAGTACTTC.

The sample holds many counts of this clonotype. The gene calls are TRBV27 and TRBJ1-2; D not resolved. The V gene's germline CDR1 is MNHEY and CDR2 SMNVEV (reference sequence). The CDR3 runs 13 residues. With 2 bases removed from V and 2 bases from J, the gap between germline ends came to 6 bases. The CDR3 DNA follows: TGTGCCAGCAGTTTAGGCAGAAACTATGGCTACACCTTC. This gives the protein CASSLGRNYGYTF.